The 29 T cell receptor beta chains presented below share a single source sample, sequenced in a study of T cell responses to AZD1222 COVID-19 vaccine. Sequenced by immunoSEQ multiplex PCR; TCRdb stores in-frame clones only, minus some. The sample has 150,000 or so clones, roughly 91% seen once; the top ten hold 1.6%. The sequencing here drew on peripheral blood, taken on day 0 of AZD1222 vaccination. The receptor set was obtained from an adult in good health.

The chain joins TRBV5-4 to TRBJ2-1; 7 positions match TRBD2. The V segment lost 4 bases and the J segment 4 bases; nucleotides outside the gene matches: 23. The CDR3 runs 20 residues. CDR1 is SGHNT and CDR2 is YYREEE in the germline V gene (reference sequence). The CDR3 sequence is CASSPPVIAGNIQPYNEQFF. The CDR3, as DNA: TGTGCCAGCAGCCCCCCGGTGATAGCGGGTAACATACAACCGTACAATGAGCAGTTCTTC.

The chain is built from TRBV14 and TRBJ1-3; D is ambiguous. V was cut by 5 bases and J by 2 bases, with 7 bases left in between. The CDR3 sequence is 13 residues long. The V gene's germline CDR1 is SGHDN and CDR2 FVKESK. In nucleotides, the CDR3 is TGTGCCAGCAGCTTAAGTGCTGGAAACACCATATATTTT. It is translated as CASSLSAGNTIYF.

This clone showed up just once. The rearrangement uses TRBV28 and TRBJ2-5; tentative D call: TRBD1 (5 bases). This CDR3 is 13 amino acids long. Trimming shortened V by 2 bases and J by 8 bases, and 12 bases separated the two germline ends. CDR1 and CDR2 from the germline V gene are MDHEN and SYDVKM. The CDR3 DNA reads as TGTGCCAGCAGTTTACCCCTTCAGGGAACCCAGTACTTC. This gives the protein CASSLPLQGTQYF.

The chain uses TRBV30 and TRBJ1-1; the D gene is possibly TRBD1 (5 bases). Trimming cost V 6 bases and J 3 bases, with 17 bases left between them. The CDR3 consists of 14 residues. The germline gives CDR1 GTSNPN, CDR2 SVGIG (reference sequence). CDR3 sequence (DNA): TGTGCCTGTCAGGGAATAAGAGGGGACACTGAAGCTTTCTTT. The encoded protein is CACQGIRGDTEAFF.

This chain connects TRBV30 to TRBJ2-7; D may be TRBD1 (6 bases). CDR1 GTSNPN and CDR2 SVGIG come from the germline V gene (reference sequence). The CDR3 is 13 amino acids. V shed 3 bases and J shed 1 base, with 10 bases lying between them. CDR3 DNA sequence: TGTGCCTGGAGCTTACAGGGTTCCTACGAGCAGTACGTC. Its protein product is CAWSLQGSYEQYV.

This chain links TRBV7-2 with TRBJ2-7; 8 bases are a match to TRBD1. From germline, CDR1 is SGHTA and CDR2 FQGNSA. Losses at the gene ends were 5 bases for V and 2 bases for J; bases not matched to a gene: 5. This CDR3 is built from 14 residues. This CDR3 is CASSPRTGPYEQYV. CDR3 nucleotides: TGTGCCAGCAGCCCCCGGACAGGGCCCTACGAGCAGTACGTC.

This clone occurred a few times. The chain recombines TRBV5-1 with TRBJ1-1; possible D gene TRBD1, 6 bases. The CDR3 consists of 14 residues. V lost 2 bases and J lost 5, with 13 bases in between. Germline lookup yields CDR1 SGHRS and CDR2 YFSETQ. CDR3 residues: CASSFHEGGTEAFF. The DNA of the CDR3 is TGCGCCAGCAGCTTTCACGAGGGGGGGACTGAAGCTTTCTTT.

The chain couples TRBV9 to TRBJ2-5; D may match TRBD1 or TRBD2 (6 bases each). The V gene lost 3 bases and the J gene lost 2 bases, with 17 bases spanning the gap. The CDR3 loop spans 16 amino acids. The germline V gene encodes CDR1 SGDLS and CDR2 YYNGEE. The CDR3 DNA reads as TGTGCCAGCAGCGCAGGCTCGGGGGCCGTTCAAGAGACCCAGTACTTC. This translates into CASSAGSGAVQETQYF. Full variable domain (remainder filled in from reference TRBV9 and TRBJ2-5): DSGVTQTPKHLITATGQRVTLRCSPRSGDLSVYWYQQSLDQGLQFLIQYYNGEERAKGNILERFSAQQFPDLHSELNLSSLELGDSALYFCASSAGSGAVQETQYFGPGTRLLVL.

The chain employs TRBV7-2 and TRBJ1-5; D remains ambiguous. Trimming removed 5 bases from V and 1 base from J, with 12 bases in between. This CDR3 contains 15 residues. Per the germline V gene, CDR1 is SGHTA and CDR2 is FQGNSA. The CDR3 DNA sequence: TGTGCCAGCAGCCCACAGAGGGCGAGCAATCAGCCCCAGCATTTT. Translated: CASSPQRASNQPQHF.

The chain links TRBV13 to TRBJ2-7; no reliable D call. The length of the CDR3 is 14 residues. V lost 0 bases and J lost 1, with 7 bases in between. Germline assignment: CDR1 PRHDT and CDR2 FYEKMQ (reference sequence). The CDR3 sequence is CASSLGKGSYEQYF. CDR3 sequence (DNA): TGTGCCAGCAGCTTAGGCAAGGGTTCCTACGAGCAGTACTTC.

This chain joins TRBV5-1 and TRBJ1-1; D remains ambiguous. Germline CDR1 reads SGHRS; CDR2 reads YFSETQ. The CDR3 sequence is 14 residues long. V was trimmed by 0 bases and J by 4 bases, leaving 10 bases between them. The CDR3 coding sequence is TGCGCCAGCAGCTTGGACAGTGTCACCACTGAAGCTTTCTTT. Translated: CASSLDSVTTEAFF.

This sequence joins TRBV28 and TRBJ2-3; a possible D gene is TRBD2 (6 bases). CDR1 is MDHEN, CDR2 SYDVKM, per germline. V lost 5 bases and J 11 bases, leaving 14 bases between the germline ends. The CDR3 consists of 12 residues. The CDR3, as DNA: TGTGCCAGCAGTCCAGGGCGGGATTGGCAGTATTTT. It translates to CASSPGRDWQYF.

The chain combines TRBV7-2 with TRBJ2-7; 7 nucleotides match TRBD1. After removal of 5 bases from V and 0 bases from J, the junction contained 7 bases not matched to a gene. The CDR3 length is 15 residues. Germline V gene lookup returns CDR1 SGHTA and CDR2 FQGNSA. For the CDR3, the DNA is TGTGCCAGCAGCCCTCAAGGGACAGACTCCTACGAGCAGTACTTC. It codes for CASSPQGTDSYEQYF.

Here the CDR3 DNA reads TGTGCCAGCAGTCCTTTTAGTGGGAAGTCAGATACGCAGTATTTT. Translating gives CASSPFSGKSDTQYF. V is TRBV28 and J is TRBJ2-3; the D is unclear. Germline values: CDR1 MDHEN, CDR2 SYDVKM. The CDR3 consists of 15 residues. The germline V and J ends were trimmed by 5 bases and 4 bases, with 16 bases remaining between them. The whole variable domain, remainder taken from reference TRBV28 and TRBJ2-3, is DVKVTQSSRYLVKRTGEKVFLECVQDMDHENMFWYRQDPGLGLRLIYFSYDVKMKEKGDIPEGYSVSREKKERFSLILESASTNQTSMYLCASSPFSGKSDTQYFGPGTRLTVL.

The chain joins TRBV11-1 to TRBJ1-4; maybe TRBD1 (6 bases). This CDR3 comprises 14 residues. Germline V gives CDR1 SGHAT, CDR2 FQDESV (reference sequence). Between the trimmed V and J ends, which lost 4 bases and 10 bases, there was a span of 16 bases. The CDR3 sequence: CASSSDRRSGKLFF. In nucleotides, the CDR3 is TGTGCCAGCAGCTCAGACAGGAGGAGTGGAAAACTGTTTTTT.

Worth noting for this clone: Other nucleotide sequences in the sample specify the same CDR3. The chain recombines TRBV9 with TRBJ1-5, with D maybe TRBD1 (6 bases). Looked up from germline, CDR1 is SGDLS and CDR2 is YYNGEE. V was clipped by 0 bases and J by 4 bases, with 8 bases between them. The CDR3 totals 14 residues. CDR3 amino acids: CASSVGGGNQPQHF. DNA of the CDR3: TGTGCCAGCAGCGTAGGAGGGGGGAATCAGCCCCAGCATTTT.

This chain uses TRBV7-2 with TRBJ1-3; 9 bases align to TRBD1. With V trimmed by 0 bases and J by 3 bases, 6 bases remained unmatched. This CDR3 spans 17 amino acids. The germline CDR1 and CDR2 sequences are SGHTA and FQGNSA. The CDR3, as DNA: TGTGCCAGCAGCTTAGCTACAGGGGGCGCGTATGGAAACACCATATATTTT. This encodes CASSLATGGAYGNTIYF.

The CDR3 DNA follows: TGTGCCAGCAGCTTAGGAGGTACAGGGGGAGCCTATGGCTACACCTTC. As protein: CASSLGGTGGAYGYTF. J is TRBJ1-2 and V is TRBV7-6; TRBD1 aligns across 8 bases. The junction had 8 bases not matched to a gene; V was cut back by 1 base and J by 4 bases. This CDR3 spans 16 amino acids. Germline-derived CDR1 and CDR2 are SGHVS and FNYEAQ.

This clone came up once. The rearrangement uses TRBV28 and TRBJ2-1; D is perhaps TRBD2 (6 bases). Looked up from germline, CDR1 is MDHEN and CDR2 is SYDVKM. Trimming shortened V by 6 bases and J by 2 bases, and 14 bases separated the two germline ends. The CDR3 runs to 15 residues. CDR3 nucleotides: TGTGCCAGCAGCCCACCCCGGACTACCTACAATGAGCAGTTCTTC. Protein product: CASSPPRTTYNEQFF.

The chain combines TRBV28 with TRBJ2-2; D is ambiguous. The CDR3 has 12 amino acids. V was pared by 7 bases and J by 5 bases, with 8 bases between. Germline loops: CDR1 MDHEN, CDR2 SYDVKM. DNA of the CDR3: TGTGCCAGCACCAAGTTTACCGGGGAGCTGTTTTTT. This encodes CASTKFTGELFF.

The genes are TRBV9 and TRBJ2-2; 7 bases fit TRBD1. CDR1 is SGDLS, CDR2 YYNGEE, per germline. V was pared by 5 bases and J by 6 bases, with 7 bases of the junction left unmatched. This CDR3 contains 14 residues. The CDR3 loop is CASRTGYMAGELFF. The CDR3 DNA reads TGTGCCAGCAGGACAGGGTATATGGCCGGGGAGCTGTTTTTT. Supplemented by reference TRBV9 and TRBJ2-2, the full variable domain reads DSGVTQTPKHLITATGQRVTLRCSPRSGDLSVYWYQQSLDQGLQFLIQYYNGEERAKGNILERFSAQQFPDLHSELNLSSLELGDSALYFCASRTGYMAGELFFGEGSRLTVL.

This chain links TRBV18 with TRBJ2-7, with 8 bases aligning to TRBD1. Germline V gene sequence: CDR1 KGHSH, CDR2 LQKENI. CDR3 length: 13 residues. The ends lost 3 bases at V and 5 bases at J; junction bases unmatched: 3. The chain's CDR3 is CASSPTGEDEQYF. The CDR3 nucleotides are TGTGCCAGCTCACCGACAGGGGAAGACGAGCAGTACTTC.

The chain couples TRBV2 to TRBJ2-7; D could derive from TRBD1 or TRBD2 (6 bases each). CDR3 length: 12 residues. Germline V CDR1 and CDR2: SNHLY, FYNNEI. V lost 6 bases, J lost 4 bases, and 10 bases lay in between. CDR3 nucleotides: TGTGCCAGCAGCCAAGGGGGGTACGAGCAGTACGTC. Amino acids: CASSQGGYEQYV.

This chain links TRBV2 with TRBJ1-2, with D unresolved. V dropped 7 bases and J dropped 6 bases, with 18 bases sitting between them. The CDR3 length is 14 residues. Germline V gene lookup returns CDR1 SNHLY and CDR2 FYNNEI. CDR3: CASIYDPAANGYTF. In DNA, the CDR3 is TGTGCCAGCATATATGATCCAGCAGCGAATGGCTACACCTTC.

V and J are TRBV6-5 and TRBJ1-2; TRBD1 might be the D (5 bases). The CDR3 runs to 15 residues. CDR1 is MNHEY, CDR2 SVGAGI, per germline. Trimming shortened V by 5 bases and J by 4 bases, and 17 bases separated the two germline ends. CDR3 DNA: TGTGCCAGCAGTCGCCAGGGTACGGTTTTCTATGGCTACACCTTC. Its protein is CASSRQGTVFYGYTF.

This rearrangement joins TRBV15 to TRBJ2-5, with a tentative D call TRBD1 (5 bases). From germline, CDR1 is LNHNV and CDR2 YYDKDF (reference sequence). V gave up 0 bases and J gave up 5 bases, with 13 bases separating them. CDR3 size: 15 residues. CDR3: CATSRDGARVETQYF. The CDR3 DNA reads TGTGCCACCAGCAGAGATGGGGCCAGGGTTGAGACCCAGTACTTC.

CDR3 loop: CASSLREAASGELFF. For the CDR3, the DNA is TGTGCCAGCAGCCTCCGGGAAGCCGCATCCGGGGAGCTGTTTTTT. V usage is TRBV7-9 and J usage is TRBJ2-2, with a weak D call TRBD2 (5 bases). V was clipped by 5 bases and J by 6 bases, with 16 bases between them. Germline CDR1 is SEHNR and CDR2 is FQNEAQ (reference sequence). There are 15 residues in the CDR3.

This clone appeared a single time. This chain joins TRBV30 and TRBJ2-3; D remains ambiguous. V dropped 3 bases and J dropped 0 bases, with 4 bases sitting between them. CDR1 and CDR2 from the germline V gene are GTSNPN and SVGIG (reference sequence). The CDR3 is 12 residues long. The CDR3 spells CAWRASTDTQYF. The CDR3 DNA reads TGTGCCTGGAGGGCGAGCACAGATACGCAGTATTTT. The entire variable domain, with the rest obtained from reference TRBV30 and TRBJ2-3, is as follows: SQTIHQWPATLVQPVGSPLSLECTVEGTSNPNLYWYRQAAGRGLQLLFYSVGIGQISSEVPQNLSASRPQDRQFILSSKKLLLSDSGFYLCAWRASTDTQYFGPGTRLTVL.

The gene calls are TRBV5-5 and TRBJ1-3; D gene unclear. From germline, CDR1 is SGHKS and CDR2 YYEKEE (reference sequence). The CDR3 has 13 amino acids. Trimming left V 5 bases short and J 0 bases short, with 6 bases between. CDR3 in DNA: TGTGCCAGCAGAAGCCTCTCTGGAAACACCATATATTTT. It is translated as CASRSLSGNTIYF.